The 17 T cell receptor beta chains below were found in one sample sequenced in a study of breast tumors, draining lymph nodes, adjacent tissues. TCRdb processed the multiplex PCR reads anew with MiXCR; each CDR3 protein has one entry. The sample yields about 20,000 distinct CDR3 sequences, around 33% seen once. Material: breast tumor tissue. The receptor set was obtained from a female donor with breast cancer. Some clones in this sample may be carry-over from other donors' samples.

This clonotype was seen once. The V gene is TRBV29-1, the J gene TRBJ2-1, with 8 bases identical to TRBD2. Germline CDR1 and CDR2: SQVTM and ANQGSEA. The CDR3 is 14 residues long. J gave up 5 bases and V 2 bases, and 5 bases lay outside the gene matches. CDR3 sequence: CSVEWLAGNNEQFF. As DNA, the CDR3 is TGCAGCGTTGAATGGCTAGCGGGTAACAATGAGCAGTTCTTC.

The chain uses TRBV11-2 and TRBJ2-3; D may match TRBD1 or TRBD2 (5 bases each). This CDR3 is 13 amino acids long. The V end was cut by 5 bases, the J end by 4 bases, with 10 bases between. Germline V lookup: CDR1 SGHAT, CDR2 FQNNGV. The CDR3 here is CASSARGADTQYF. The CDR3 nucleotides read TGTGCCAGCAGCGCCCGGGGCGCAGATACGCAGTATTTT.

This clonotype was observed many times. The gene calls are TRBV5-1 and TRBJ2-3, with 14 bases fitting TRBD2. The CDR3 spans 16 residues. V trimming: 5 bases; J trimming: 4 bases; junction bases outside the gene matches: 6. Germline V gene sequence: CDR1 SGHRS, CDR2 YFSETQ. CDR3 loop: CASSFGLAGGSDTQYF. The CDR3 DNA is TGCGCCAGCAGTTTCGGACTAGCGGGAGGCTCAGATACGCAGTATTTT.

This clonotype was seen repeatedly, ten times or more. The chain is built from TRBV28 and TRBJ2-7; D unresolved. CDR1 and CDR2 from the germline V gene are MDHEN and SYDVKM. The germline V and J ends were trimmed by 3 bases and 7 bases, with 13 bases remaining between them. CDR3 length equals 13 residues. CDR3 DNA sequence: TGTGCCAGCAGTTTCGGGTGGCAGAGGGAGCAGTACTTC. This gives the protein CASSFGWQREQYF.

This clonotype appeared many times. The chain joins TRBV27 to TRBJ2-1; D perhaps matches TRBD1 (5 bases). Trimming took 5 bases from V and 9 from J, leaving 17 bases between them. The CDR3 consists of 14 residues. Looked up from germline, CDR1 is MNHEY and CDR2 is SMNVEV (reference sequence). CDR3 nucleotide sequence: TGTGCCAGCAGTAGTGATTACAGGCAATCTGAGCAGTTCTTC. Amino acids: CASSSDYRQSEQFF.

CDR3 coding DNA: TGTGCCAGCAGCTTAGATCAGGGGGCAGATACGCAGTATTTT. Translating it yields CASSLDQGADTQYF. The J gene is TRBJ2-3, the V gene TRBV7-2, with TRBD1 matching over 7 bases. The CDR3 totals 14 residues. Trimming cost V 1 base and J 4 bases; bases outside gene matches: 2. Germline CDR1 SGHTA, CDR2 FQGNSA.

In its sample, this clonotype was seen many times. The chain has TRBV6-1 and TRBJ1-2; D not certain. This CDR3 spans 15 amino acids. The germline CDR1 and CDR2 sequences are MNHNS and SASEGT. V gave up 0 bases and J gave up 2 bases, with 10 bases separating them. CDR3 protein: CASSEAQAFNYGYTF. The CDR3 nucleotides are TGTGCCAGCAGTGAAGCCCAGGCTTTCAACTATGGCTACACCTTC.

Many counts were recorded for this clonotype. V gene TRBV19 combines with J gene TRBJ2-1, with D maybe TRBD2 (8 bases). Per germline, CDR1 LNHDA and CDR2 SQIVND (reference sequence). The CDR3 consists of 13 residues. V lost 10 bases, J lost 4 bases, and 14 bases lay in between. The CDR3 region is CATGGGQYNEQFF. The DNA of the CDR3 is TGTGCCACGGGAGGGGGCCAATACAATGAGCAGTTCTTC.

This clonotype was detected many times. The V and J genes are TRBV5-8 and TRBJ2-7; D remains ambiguous. Trimming stripped 0 bases from V and 2 bases from J, with 9 bases between. The CDR3 spans 14 residues. The V gene's germline CDR1 is SGHTS and CDR2 YDEGEE. Written as DNA, the CDR3 is TGTGCCAGCAGCTTGGTAGGGTCCCCCTACGAGCAGTACTTC. This gives the protein CASSLVGSPYEQYF.

This clonotype was found many times. This rearrangement joins TRBV2 to TRBJ2-7; maybe TRBD1 (8 bases). Per germline, CDR1 SNHLY and CDR2 FYNNEI. The CDR3 runs 15 residues. The germline V and J ends were trimmed by 6 bases and 4 bases, with 19 bases remaining between them. The CDR3 nucleotides read TGTGCCAGCAGCCTAGGACAGGGAGGGGGTTACGAGCAGTACTTC. This sequence encodes CASSLGQGGGYEQYF.

This clonotype was picked up many times. The chain carries TRBV10-3 and TRBJ2-7; 7 bases agree with TRBD2. V lost 3 bases and J lost 5; bases outside the gene matches: 7. The germline V gene encodes CDR1 ENHRY and CDR2 SYGVKD. There are 14 residues in the CDR3. The CDR3 reads CAISDPGGVDEQYF. CDR3 in DNA: TGTGCCATCAGTGACCCTGGGGGGGTCGACGAGCAGTACTTC.

This clonotype was observed at least ten times. The gene calls are TRBV7-9 and TRBJ2-2, with D possibly TRBD2 on 6 matching bases. The CDR3 contains 15 residues. CDR1 is SEHNR, CDR2 FQNEAQ, per germline (reference sequence). Trimming cost V 5 bases and J 1 base, with 11 bases left between them. This chain's CDR3 is CASSLRELNTGELFF. As DNA, the CDR3 is TGTGCCAGCAGCCTCCGGGAGCTGAACACCGGGGAGCTGTTTTTT.

This clonotype was picked up many times. The V gene is TRBV3-1, the J gene TRBJ1-4; 8 nucleotides agree with TRBD1. CDR1 and CDR2 (germline): LGHDT, YNNKEL (reference sequence). The CDR3 contains 16 residues. V gave up 0 bases and J gave up 11 bases; unmatched junction bases: 11. The CDR3 is CASSQDLGRGPKKLFF. CDR3 bases: TGTGCCAGCAGCCAAGATTTAGGCAGGGGGCCGAAGAAACTGTTTTTT.

This clonotype qualifies as large. The V call is TRBV19, the J call TRBJ2-7; 7 bases match TRBD2. This CDR3 spans 15 amino acids. J lost 2 bases, V lost 5 bases, and 9 bases had no gene match. The V gene's germline CDR1 is LNHDA and CDR2 SQIVND (reference sequence). This CDR3 reads CASSSGTTKTYEQYF. CDR3 in DNA: TGTGCCAGTAGTTCCGGGACTACCAAAACCTACGAGCAGTACTTC.

This clonotype was recorded at least ten times. The chain combines TRBV6-1 with TRBJ1-2; D is perhaps TRBD1 (5 bases). CDR1 and CDR2 (germline): MNHNS, SASEGT. Trimming removed 4 bases from V and 4 bases from J, with 19 bases in between. The CDR3 consists of 16 residues. The CDR3: CASSVFSRDGRYGYTF. CDR3 in DNA: TGTGCCAGCAGTGTCTTTTCCCGGGACGGACGCTATGGCTACACCTTC.

As concerns this clonotype: This could be a read error, since a much larger clone is one nucleotide away. This chain joins TRBV14 and TRBJ2-7; no reliable D call. CDR3 length: 11 residues. The V end lost 8 bases, the J end lost 5 bases, and 10 bases lay between the germline ends. CDR1 SGHDN and CDR2 FVKESK come from the germline V gene. The CDR3 is CASGLGDEQYF. The CDR3, as DNA: TGTGCCAGCGGCCTCGGCGACGAGCAGTACTTC.

This clonotype was counted at least ten times. The chain joins TRBV14 to TRBJ2-3, with D possibly TRBD2 on 5 matching bases. The CDR3 is 16 residues long. Germline lookup yields CDR1 SGHDN and CDR2 FVKESK. V dropped 1 base and J dropped 2 bases, with 13 bases sitting between them. The CDR3 sequence: CASSQAAVAFTDTQYF. DNA of the CDR3: TGTGCCAGCAGCCAAGCGGCCGTAGCGTTCACAGATACGCAGTATTTT. Full variable domain (missing parts from reference TRBV14 and TRBJ2-3): EAGVTQFPSHSVIEKGQTVTLRCDPISGHDNLYWYRRVMGKEIKFLLHFVKESKQDESGMPNNRFLAERTGGTYSTLKVQPAELEDSGVYFCASSQAAVAFTDTQYFGPGTRLTVL.